This entry lists 30 T cell receptor beta chains sequenced from one sample in a study of low-dose radiotherapy and immunotherapy resistance in tumors. TRAV- and TRBV-specific primers were used for first-strand cDNA, which covered alpha and beta chains. A constant-region primer paired with the V-primer adapter amplified TCRs over approximately 18 PCR cycles. TCRdb called the reads again in MiXCR, with one record for every CDR3 protein. The sample lists about 17,000 distinct CDR3 sequences, 70% occurring once. These receptors originate from a human donor with advanced metastatic prostate, ovarian, gallbladder or colorectal cancer (not recorded which). This table probably holds off-target reads from a library built for another chain.

The CDR3 sequence: CSAAGEGGKTQYF. The CDR3 bases are TGCAGTGCTGCCGGGGAGGGGGGAAAGACCCAGTACTTC. The chain recombines TRBV20-1 with TRBJ2-5, with D possibly being TRBD2 (7 bases). Deletions cut 5 bases from V and 6 bases from J, with 16 bases between. The CDR3 loop spans 13 amino acids. Germline V CDR1 and CDR2: DFQATT, SNEGSKA (reference sequence).

The chain is built from TRBV9 and TRBJ2-3, with D uncertain. The germline V and J ends were trimmed by 0 bases and 1 base, with 6 bases remaining between them. CDR1 SGDLS and CDR2 YYNGEE come from the germline V gene. The CDR3 spans 14 residues. The CDR3 sequence is CASSVGIGTDTQYF. Written as DNA, the CDR3 is TGTGCCAGCAGCGTAGGGATCGGCACAGATACGCAGTATTTT.

V and J are TRBV12-3 or TRBV12-4 and TRBJ2-7, with a weak D call TRBD2 (6 bases). The CDR3 has 14 amino acids. The germline V and J ends were trimmed by 8 bases and 4 bases, with 18 bases remaining between them. This chain's CDR3 is CASGPGDFPYEQYF. The CDR3 nucleotides read TGTGCCAGCGGACCCGGGGACTTCCCATACGAGCAGTACTTC.

The chain couples TRBV19 to TRBJ1-2; 7 nucleotides line up with TRBD1. The CDR3 length is 17 residues. J lost 4 bases, V lost 6 bases, and 17 bases had no gene match. CDR1 LNHDA and CDR2 SQIVND come from the germline V gene (reference sequence). Here the CDR3 reads CASSVLVGTARAYGYTF. In DNA, the CDR3 is TGTGCCAGTAGCGTGTTGGTAGGGACAGCACGAGCCTATGGCTACACCTTC.

The V call is TRBV6-6, the J call TRBJ1-2; D not resolved. Germline CDR1 MNHNY, CDR2 SVGAGI (reference sequence). Trimming removed 0 bases from V and 0 bases from J, with 8 bases in between. The length of the CDR3 is 15 residues. The CDR3 DNA reads TGTGCCAGCAGTTACTCGAACAGCGCTAACTATGGCTACACCTTC. This gives the protein CASSYSNSANYGYTF.

Turning to this clonotype: The junction differs from germline at one of its ends, possibly a read error. The genes are TRBV4-2 and TRBJ2-7; 14 nucleotides line up with TRBD2. Per germline, CDR1 LGHNA and CDR2 YNFKEQ. There are 16 residues in the CDR3. The CDR3 nucleotides are TGTGCCAGGAGCCAAGAGACTAGCGGGGGGGGCTACGAGCAGTACTTC. Protein: CARSQETSGGGYEQYF.

The rearrangement joins TRBV10-2 to TRBJ2-7; TRBD2 agrees at 8 bases. J lost 0 bases, V lost 10 bases, and 2 bases had no gene match. Germline CDR1 and CDR2: WSHSY and SAAADI. This CDR3 contains 12 residues. In DNA, the CDR3 is TGCGCCACCAGCGGGGGCTCCTACGAGCAGTACTTC. This encodes CATSGGSYEQYF.

The chain recombines TRBV7-9 with TRBJ2-1; possible D gene TRBD1, 5 bases. CDR3 length equals 14 residues. Germline CDR1 is SEHNR and CDR2 is FQNEAQ (reference sequence). The germline V and J ends were trimmed by 1 base and 6 bases, with 10 bases remaining between them. The CDR3 region is CASSLGQLINEQFF. The CDR3 DNA reads TGTGCCAGCAGCTTAGGACAGCTTATCAATGAGCAGTTCTTC.

V usage is TRBV4-1 and J usage is TRBJ1-1, with TRBD1 matching over 8 bases. Germline V gene sequence: CDR1 MGHRA, CDR2 YSYEKL. Trimming at V came to 0 bases and at J to 7 bases, leaving 10 bases not matched to a gene. The CDR3 has 16 residues. This CDR3 is CASSQENRGVFLEAFF. CDR3 nucleotides: TGCGCCAGCAGCCAAGAAAACAGGGGGGTTTTTCTTGAAGCTTTCTTT.

The chain uses TRBV29-1 and TRBJ2-5; 8 nucleotides align to TRBD1. V shed 6 bases and J 4 bases; nucleotides not matched to a gene: 13. The CDR3 has 15 residues. CDR1 is SQVTM, CDR2 ANQGSEA, per germline. CDR3 bases: TGCAGCGTGGGGCCAGGGGGCACGCGGGGAGAGACCCAGTACTTC. Translation: CSVGPGGTRGETQYF.

V gene TRBV20-1 combines with J gene TRBJ2-5; no clear D. Looked up from germline, CDR1 is DFQATT and CDR2 is SNEGSKA (reference sequence). The CDR3 consists of 15 residues. Between the trimmed V and J ends, which lost 3 bases and 0 bases, there was a span of 14 bases. The CDR3 coding sequence is TGCAGTGCTAGCCCGGGCCCCTGGTACCAAGAGACCCAGTACTTC. Translation: CSASPGPWYQETQYF.

The chain has TRBV7-8 and TRBJ2-1, with 12 positions matching TRBD2. This CDR3 has 19 amino acids. Germline CDR1 and CDR2: SGHVS and FQNEAQ. With 5 bases clipped from V and 0 bases from J, the junction kept 11 bases outside the gene matches. As DNA, the CDR3 is TGTGCCAGCAGCCTAGAGGTTCTAGCGGGAGGGCCCTCCTACAATGAGCAGTTCTTC. Translated: CASSLEVLAGGPSYNEQFF.

The table lists this clonotype with a count of one. CDR3 amino acids: CASSPQGPYEQYF. In DNA form, the CDR3 reads TGTGCCAGCAGCCCACAGGGGCCCTACGAGCAGTACTTC. This chain links TRBV5-6 with TRBJ2-7; 7 bases are a match to TRBD1. Per the germline V gene, CDR1 is SGHDT and CDR2 is YYEEEE. The CDR3 runs to 13 residues. V dropped 4 bases and J dropped 2; count of bases not matched to a gene: 3.

This rearrangement joins TRBV6-2 or TRBV6-3 to TRBJ1-2, with D perhaps matching TRBD1 (6 bases). V gave up 9 bases and J gave up 6 bases, with 14 bases separating them. In germline, CDR1 is MNHEY, CDR2 SVGEGT. This CDR3 has 12 amino acids. This CDR3 reads CASTAGVNGYTF. Written as DNA, the CDR3 is TGTGCCAGTACGGCAGGGGTAAATGGCTACACCTTC.

V usage is TRBV5-6 and J usage is TRBJ1-5, with 12 bases identical to TRBD1. This CDR3 spans 18 amino acids. Germline CDR1 is SGHDT and CDR2 is YYEEEE. J gave up 3 bases and V 3 bases, and 10 bases lay outside the gene matches. CDR3 DNA: TGTGCCAGCAGCTGGGCCGGGACAGGGGGCCTTGACAATCAGCCCCAGCATTTT. It codes for CASSWAGTGGLDNQPQHF.

This clonotype was found a few times. The chain recombines TRBV28 with TRBJ1-5; tentative D call: TRBD1 (5 bases). The CDR3 covers 12 residues. Trimming stripped 10 bases from V and 6 bases from J, with 13 bases between. The germline V gene encodes CDR1 MDHEN and CDR2 SYDVKM. Here the CDR3 DNA reads TGTGCCACGACGGGGGGGACTCAGCCCCAGCATTTT. As protein: CATTGGTQPQHF.

The chain couples TRBV5-1 to TRBJ2-1; D is perhaps TRBD1 (6 bases). CDR3 length: 12 residues. Germline assignment: CDR1 SGHRS and CDR2 YFSETQ. Trimming left V 4 bases short and J 10 bases short, with 12 bases between. CDR3 amino acids: CASSVQGREQFF. In DNA form, the CDR3 reads TGCGCCAGCAGCGTACAGGGCCGGGAGCAGTTCTTC.

J is TRBJ1-2 and V is TRBV11-2; the match to TRBD1 covers 10 bases. CDR1 is SGHAT, CDR2 FQNNGV, per germline. V trimming: 5 bases; J trimming: 2 bases; junction bases outside the gene matches: 5. The CDR3 has 15 residues. The CDR3 protein is CASSQGQGYNYGYTF. The CDR3 DNA is TGTGCCAGCAGCCAGGGACAGGGGTACAACTATGGCTACACCTTC. Full variable domain (rest looked up from reference TRBV11-2 and TRBJ1-2): EAGVAQSPRYKIIEKRQSVAFWCNPISGHATLYWYQQILGQGPKLLIQFQNNGVVDDSQLPKDRFSAERLKGVDSTLKIQPAKLEDSAVYLCASSQGQGYNYGYTFGSGTRLTVV.

The V gene is TRBV29-1, the J gene TRBJ2-3, with D possibly being TRBD2 (5 bases). With 1 base removed from V and 3 bases from J, the gap between germline ends came to 5 bases. Germline assignment: CDR1 SQVTM and CDR2 ANQGSEA. CDR3 length: 12 amino acids. The CDR3 DNA reads as TGCAGCGTTGAAGGAGGGACAGATACGCAGTATTTT. Translation: CSVEGGTDTQYF.

This clonotype was seen only a few times. The rearrangement joins TRBV11-2 to TRBJ2-5; no clear D. CDR3 length: 12 residues. With 2 bases removed from V and 2 bases from J, the gap between germline ends came to 3 bases. Germline CDR1 is SGHAT and CDR2 is FQNNGV. The CDR3 nucleotides are TGTGCCAGCAGCTTACTACAAGAGACCCAGTACTTC. This sequence encodes CASSLLQETQYF.

The chain recombines TRBV5-6 with TRBJ2-2; D remains unclear. The CDR3 contains 11 residues. Germline assignment: CDR1 SGHDT and CDR2 YYEEEE. V lost 5 bases, J lost 4 bases, and 3 bases lay in between. CDR3 DNA sequence: TGTGCCAGCAGGGCCACCGGGGAGCTGTTTTTT. Translation gives CASRATGELFF.

The chain carries TRBV9 and TRBJ2-1; 11 bases map to TRBD2. V dropped 2 bases and J dropped 3; count of bases not matched to a gene: 1. Per the germline V gene, CDR1 is SGDLS and CDR2 is YYNGEE. CDR3 length: 15 amino acids. Written as DNA, the CDR3 is TGTGCCAGCAGCGTTAGCGGGGGGGACTACAATGAGCAGTTCTTC. Translated: CASSVSGGDYNEQFF.

The chain recombines TRBV18 with TRBJ1-3, with TRBD1 as a possible D gene (6 bases). V was shortened by 1 base and J by 2 bases, with 9 bases between the two germline ends. This CDR3 has 15 residues. Germline V gene sequence: CDR1 KGHSH, CDR2 LQKENI. In nucleotides, the CDR3 is TGTGCCAGCTCACCACAGGGGGAAACTGGAAACACCATATATTTT. Protein product: CASSPQGETGNTIYF.

The chain recombines TRBV28 with TRBJ1-5; 8 bases map to TRBD1. Germline trimming cut 10 bases from V and 6 bases from J; bases unmatched to any gene: 8. The CDR3 covers 13 residues. CDR1 and CDR2 from the germline V gene are MDHEN and SYDVKM. The CDR3 sequence is CANGGQGSQPQHF. The CDR3 DNA reads TGTGCCAACGGAGGACAGGGTAGTCAGCCCCAGCATTTT.

The J gene is TRBJ2-3, the V gene TRBV2; D may be TRBD1 (6 bases). The CDR3 consists of 14 residues. V lost 6 bases to trimming and J lost 4 bases, with 14 bases between them. Germline assignment: CDR1 SNHLY and CDR2 FYNNEI. The DNA of the CDR3 is TGTGCCAGCAGGAAACAGGGTTTTGCAGATACGCAGTATTTT. It translates to CASRKQGFADTQYF. The entire variable domain, with the rest obtained from reference TRBV2 and TRBJ2-3, is as follows: EPEVTQTPSHQVTQMGQEVILRCVPISNHLYFYWYRQILGQKVEFLVSFYNNEISEKSEIFDDQFSVERPDGSNFTLKIRSTKLEDSAMYFCASRKQGFADTQYFGPGTRLTVL.

The chain joins TRBV27 to TRBJ1-1; 9 bases agree with TRBD1. The CDR3 covers 15 residues. The germline gives CDR1 MNHEY, CDR2 SMNVEV (reference sequence). V gave up 5 bases and J gave up 5 bases; unmatched junction bases: 9. CDR3 loop: CASSTGTGWVTEAFF. The CDR3 DNA follows: TGTGCCAGCAGTACGGGGACAGGGTGGGTGACTGAAGCTTTCTTT.

The chain combines TRBV5-1 with TRBJ1-4; D is possibly TRBD1 (5 bases). CDR1 and CDR2 from the germline V gene are SGHRS and YFSETQ. Trimming cost V 0 bases and J 5 bases, with 8 bases left between them. The CDR3 loop spans 14 amino acids. The CDR3 sequence: CASSLGGGNEKLFF. CDR3 in DNA: TGCGCCAGCAGCTTGGGGGGGGGGAATGAAAAACTGTTTTTT. Supplemented by reference TRBV5-1 and TRBJ1-4, the full variable domain reads KAGVTQTPRYLIKTRGQQVTLSCSPISGHRSVSWYQQTPGQGLQFLFEYFSETQRNKGNFPGRFSGRQFSNSRSEMNVSTLELGDSALYLCASSLGGGNEKLFFGSGTQLSVL.

The chain employs TRBV20-1 and TRBJ2-1; 9 bases line up with TRBD2. Germline V gene lookup returns CDR1 DFQATT and CDR2 SNEGSKA (reference sequence). The V segment lost 5 bases and the J segment 4 bases; nucleotides outside the gene matches: 15. The CDR3 has 17 amino acids. The chain's CDR3 is CSAGPRGRARGYNEQFF. DNA of the CDR3: TGCAGTGCTGGTCCTCGCGGGAGGGCGCGGGGTTACAATGAGCAGTTCTTC.

V usage is TRBV7-9 and J usage is TRBJ2-7, with 9 bases identical to TRBD1. Germline V gene lookup returns CDR1 SEHNR and CDR2 FQNEAQ (reference sequence). J gave up 6 bases and V 1 base, and 13 bases lay outside the gene matches. The CDR3 is 17 residues long. This chain's CDR3 is CASSLEHPGQGRGEQYF. In nucleotides, the CDR3 is TGTGCCAGCAGCTTAGAACATCCGGGACAGGGTAGGGGCGAGCAGTACTTC.

This clonotype was observed a few times. J is TRBJ1-2 and V is TRBV6-5; 9 nucleotides align to TRBD1. Trimming took 4 bases from V and 8 from J; bases not matched to a gene: 8. The CDR3 loop spans 14 amino acids. Germline lookup yields CDR1 MNHEY and CDR2 SVGAGI. CDR3 in amino acids: CASSSIDRGSGYTF. DNA of the CDR3: TGTGCCAGCAGTTCCATAGACAGGGGGAGCGGCTACACCTTC.